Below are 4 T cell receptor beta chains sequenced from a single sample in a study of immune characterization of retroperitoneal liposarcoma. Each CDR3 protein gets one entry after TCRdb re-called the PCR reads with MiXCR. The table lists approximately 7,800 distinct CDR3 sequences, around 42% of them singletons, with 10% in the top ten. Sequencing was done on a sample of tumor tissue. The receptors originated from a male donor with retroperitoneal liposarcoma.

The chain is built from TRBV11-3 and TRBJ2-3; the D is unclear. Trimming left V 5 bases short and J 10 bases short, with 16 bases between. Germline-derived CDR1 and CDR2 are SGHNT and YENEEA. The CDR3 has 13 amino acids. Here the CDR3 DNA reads TGTGCCAGCAGCAACAAGGTTATGAACGCGCAGTATTTT. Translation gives CASSNKVMNAQYF.

The DNA for the CDR3 is TGTGCCAGCAGTCTTAGCGGGGGGGCATCAGATACGCAGTATTTT. Residues: CASSLSGGASDTQYF. The chain joins TRBV6-1 to TRBJ2-3; TRBD2 matches 11 bases. The length of the CDR3 is 15 residues. Germline CDR1 MNHNS, CDR2 SASEGT. After removal of 5 bases from V and 4 bases from J, the junction contained 5 bases not matched to a gene.

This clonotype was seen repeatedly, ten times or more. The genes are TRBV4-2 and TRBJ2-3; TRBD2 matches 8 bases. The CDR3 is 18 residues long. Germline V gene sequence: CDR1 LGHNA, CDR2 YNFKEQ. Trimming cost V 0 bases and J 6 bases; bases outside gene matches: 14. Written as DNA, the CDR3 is TGTGCCAGCAGCCAAGATTTGGGGACTAGATTTGGTACGGATACGCAGTATTTT. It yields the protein CASSQDLGTRFGTDTQYF.

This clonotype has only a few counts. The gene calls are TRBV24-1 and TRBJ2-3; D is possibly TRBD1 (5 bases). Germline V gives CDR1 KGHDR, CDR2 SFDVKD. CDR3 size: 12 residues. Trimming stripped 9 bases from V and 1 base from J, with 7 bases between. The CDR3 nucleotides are TGTGCCACCGGCAGGGGCACAGATACGCAGTATTTT. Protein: CATGRGTDTQYF.